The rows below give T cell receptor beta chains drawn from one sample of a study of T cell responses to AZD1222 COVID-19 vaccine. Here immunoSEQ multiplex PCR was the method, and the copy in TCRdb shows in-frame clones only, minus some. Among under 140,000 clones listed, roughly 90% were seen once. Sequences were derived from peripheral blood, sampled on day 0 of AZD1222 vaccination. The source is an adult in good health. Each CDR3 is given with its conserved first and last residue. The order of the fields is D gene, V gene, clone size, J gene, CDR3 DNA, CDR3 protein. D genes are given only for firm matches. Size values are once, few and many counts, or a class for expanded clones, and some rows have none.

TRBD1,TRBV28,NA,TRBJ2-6,TGTGCCAGCAGTAAGACAGGGTCTGGGGCCAACGTCCTGACTTTC,CASSKTGSGANVLTF
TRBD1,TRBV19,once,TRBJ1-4,TGTGCCAGCAAGACAGGGGGAAATGAAAAACTGTTTTTT,CASKTGGNEKLFF
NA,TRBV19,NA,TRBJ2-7,TGTGCCAGTAGTATCGCATCCCGCTACGAGCAGTACTTC,CASSIASRYEQYF
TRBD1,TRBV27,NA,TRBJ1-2,TGTGCCAGCAGTCTTCAGGGGGCTAGCGGCTATGGCTACACCTTC,CASSLQGASGYGYTF
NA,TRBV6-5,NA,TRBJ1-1,TGTGCCAGCAGTCCACGAAGCCTTTTAAACACTGAAGCTTTCTTT,CASSPRSLLNTEAFF
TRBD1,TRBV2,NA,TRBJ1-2,TGTGCCAGCTCAAGACGACAGGGGATAAACTATGGCTACACCTTC,CASSRRQGINYGYTF
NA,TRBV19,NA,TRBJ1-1,TGTGCCAGTAGTATAGGGAACACTGAAGCTTTCTTT,CASSIGNTEAFF
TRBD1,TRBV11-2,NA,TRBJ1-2,TGTGCCAGCAGCTTAGATCGAGTGGGACAGGGGTATGGCTACACCTTC,CASSLDRVGQGYGYTF
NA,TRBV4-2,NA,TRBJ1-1,TGTGCCAGCAGCCCCGGGGCAGCGACGGATGAAGCTTTCTTT,CASSPGAATDEAFF
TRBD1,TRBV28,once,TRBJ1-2,TGTGCCAGCAGTACCCGACAGGGGCGTCCCTATGGCTACACCTTC,CASSTRQGRPYGYTF
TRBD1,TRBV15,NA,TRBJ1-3,TGTGCCACCAGCAACCGGGACAGGGGGGGAAACACCATATATTTT,CATSNRDRGGNTIYF
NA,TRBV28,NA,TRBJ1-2,TGTGCCAGCAGATTCCCCGGGACATCTAGCTATGGCTACACCTTC,CASRFPGTSSYGYTF
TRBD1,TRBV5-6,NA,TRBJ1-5,TGTGCCAGCAGCATGGGACAGGGGAGCAATCAGCCCCAGCATTTT,CASSMGQGSNQPQHF
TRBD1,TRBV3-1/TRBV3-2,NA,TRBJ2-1,TGTGCCAGCAGCCAAGAATGGGACAGGAATGAGCAGTTCTTC,CASSQEWDRNEQFF